This TCR beta chain emerged from a study of T cell responses to AZD1222 COVID-19 vaccine. TCRdb keeps only in-frame clones here, not all; method: immunoSEQ multiplex PCR. This sample has 100,000 to 150,000 clones, with approximately 90% found just once. Per germline, CDR1 SGHRS and CDR2 YFSETQ. V shed 0 bases and J shed 0 bases, with 10 bases lying between them. The CDR3 loop spans 15 amino acids. Second doses at about 4 or about 12 weeks were pooled. The V gene is TRBV5-1, the J gene TRBJ2-7; D gene unclear. The TCR was taken from an adult who received the AZD1222 COVID-19 vaccine. This material consisted of peripheral blood, taken 28 days after the second AZD1222 dose. CDR3 nucleotides: TGCGCCAGCAGCTTGGGTCCGGAGACCTCCTACGAGCAGTACTTC. The encoded protein is CASSLGPETSYEQYF. Drawing the rest from reference TRBV5-1 and TRBJ2-7, the complete variable domain is KAGVTQTPRYLIKTRGQQVTLSCSPISGHRSVSWYQQTPGQGLQFLFEYFSETQRNKGNFPGRFSGRQFSNSRSEMNVSTLELGDSALYLCASSLGPETSYEQYFGPGTRLTVT.